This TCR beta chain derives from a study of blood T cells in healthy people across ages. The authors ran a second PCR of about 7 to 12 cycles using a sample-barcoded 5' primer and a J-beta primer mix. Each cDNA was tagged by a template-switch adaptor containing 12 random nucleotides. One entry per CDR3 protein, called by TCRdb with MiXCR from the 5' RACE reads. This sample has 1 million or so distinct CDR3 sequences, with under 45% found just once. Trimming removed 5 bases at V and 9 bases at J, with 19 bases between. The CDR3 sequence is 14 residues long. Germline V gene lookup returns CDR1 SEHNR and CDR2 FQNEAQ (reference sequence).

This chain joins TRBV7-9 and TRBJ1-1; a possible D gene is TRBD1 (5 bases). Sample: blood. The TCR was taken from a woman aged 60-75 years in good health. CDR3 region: CASSPGADRRKAFF. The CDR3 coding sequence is TGTGCCAGCAGCCCCGGGGCTGACAGACGAAAAGCTTTCTTT.